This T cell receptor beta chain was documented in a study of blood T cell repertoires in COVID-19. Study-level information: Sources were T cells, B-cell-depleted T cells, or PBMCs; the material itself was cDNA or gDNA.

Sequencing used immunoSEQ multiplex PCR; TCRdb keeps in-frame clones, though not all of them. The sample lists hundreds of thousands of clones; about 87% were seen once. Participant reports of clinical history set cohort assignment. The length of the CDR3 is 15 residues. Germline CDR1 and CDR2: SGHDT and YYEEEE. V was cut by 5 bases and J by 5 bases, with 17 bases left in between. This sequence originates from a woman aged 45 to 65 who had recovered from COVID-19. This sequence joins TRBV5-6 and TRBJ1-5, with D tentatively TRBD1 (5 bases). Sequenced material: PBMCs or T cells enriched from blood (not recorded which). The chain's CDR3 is CASSRTGTRDQPQHF. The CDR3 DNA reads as TGTGCCAGCAGTCGTACCGGGACTCGAGATCAGCCCCAGCATTTT.